The text below deals with one T cell receptor beta chain. It has no known antigen specificity. No much larger clone exists at a distance of one base, and base qualities are not known. The cohort consisted of 670 or so healthy bone marrow donors. All cohort members were sampled while nominally healthy, although unrecorded immune exposures were likely present. The donor tested CMV seronegative, placing the donor among the 350 to 400 seronegative members of the cohort. Each donor provided a peripheral blood sample, and peripheral blood mononuclear cells were used for TCR beta sequencing. The Qiagen DNeasy Blood Extraction Kit was used to extract genomic DNA from the blood cell samples. The data belong to a study of cytomegalovirus exposure and HLA in healthy donors (dated by TCRdb to between 2016 and 2019). Turning to the overall study: In an earlier analysis of fewer than 750 of the donors, approximately 300 Gb of sequence data and 95 million to 130 million unique TCR beta sequences from about 179 million T cells were reported. An earlier analysis of more than 450 of the donors used high-throughput TCR beta sequencing to judge whether each TCR beta V gene segment behaved as functional or pseudogenic. A later genetic analysis used genome-wide SNP genotypes for about 65% of the 666 donors, treating that subset as a discovery cohort. Besides the first cohort of approximately 670 subjects, a separate validation cohort made up of roughly 130 different subjects was used. The aim of the study was to test whether cataloging public T cell receptors could identify signatures of past pathogen exposure. Typing coverage varied by locus: roughly 629-640 donors for A, B, C, DRB1 and DQB1; approximately 560 for DQA1; 606 for DPA1; around 490 for DPB1. Both class I and class II loci were covered by HLA typing, at four-digit resolution. Using immunosequencing, the study profiled T cell repertoires from about 650 subjects and related those repertoires to cytomegalovirus serostatus. A later analysis re-analyzed previously published TCR beta repertoires from 500 to 700 donors and added high-resolution HLA genotyping to study TCR occurrence patterns. Of the 300 to 500 genotyped donors, 65% to 90% were placed in the genetic ancestry cluster associated with self-reported Caucasian donors. Among about 370 genotyped donors of the cohort, an average of roughly 230,000 unique TCR beta nucleotide sequences was sequenced per donor, of which 15% to 20% were non-productive. High-throughput TCR immunosequencing, statistical association of individual TCRs with disease status, and machine learning were combined to predict cytomegalovirus infection status. Every discovery cohort repertoire had been produced on one sequencing platform. Five DR-DQ haplotypes were treated as single units for association and clustering because of strong linkage in the cohort. Rather than drawing on any new phenotypic data, the later analysis identified candidate immune exposures from TCR beta sequences and the way those sequences occurred across donors. Approximately 300 gigabases of sequencing data and 91 million or so unique TCR sequences made up an early release that covered roughly 670 HLA-typed donors. Alongside the repertoire data, information on donor age, sex, ethnicity and CMV serostatus was compiled.

The method behind the library was the immunoSEQ multiplex PCR assay. For the multiplex PCR, a mixture combining 60 forward primers for TCR Vbeta segments and 13 reverse primers for TCR Jbeta segments was used. The CDR3 region of rearranged TCR beta genes was amplified from genomic DNA with a multiplex PCR assay. The amplified TCR beta libraries were sequenced on the Illumina HiSeq System as 87-base-pair reads. The authors processed their data as follows. In a later analysis, around 80 million unique TCR beta chains were counted across the approximately 670 repertoires, and approximately 11 million of these chains were shared by at least two donors. To remove PCR and sequencing errors, raw reads were error-corrected and collapsed into unique sequences using a nearest-neighbor algorithm that merged closely related sequences. To assign V, D and J gene segments, CDR3 sequences were aligned to IMGT reference sequences. For a sequence to be retained, a match of at least six nucleotides was required to both a V gene segment and a J gene segment. Rearrangements were classified as productive when the CDR3 lacked stop codons and remained in frame with V and J, and all other rearrangements were classified as non-productive. CDR3 was defined according to IMGT convention as the region running from the second conserved V-encoded cysteine to the conserved J-encoded phenylalanine. The earlier analysis of about 610 of the donors excluded sequences that lacked an unambiguous match to a single V gene segment. An earlier analysis of some 610 of the donors called V segments functional above 56.7% productive rearrangements and segregating when the between-donor standard deviation exceeded 5%. A statistical classification framework was built to diagnose cytomegalovirus status from the catalog of TCR beta chain sequences. In a later analysis, V and J genes were assigned by comparing TCR nucleotide sequences against IMGT/GENE-DB human TR gene sequences. The TCRdist pipeline was used in a later analysis to assign CDR3 sequences and most-parsimonious VDJ recombination scenarios. In a later analysis, each TCR beta chain was defined by its CDR3 amino acid sequence together with its V-gene family, and reads lacking a unique V-gene family were excluded. A later analysis removed 550 to 700 highly shared, low-generation-probability nucleotide sequences to deal with suspected cross-contamination and a sequencing artifact. For each public chain, a later analysis derived a clonal expansion index from normalized ranks of inferred template counts within each repertoire. In a later analysis, generation probabilities were computed using a VDJ recombination model fitted to out-of-frame rearrangements, and the results were checked against IGoR. In a later analysis, TCR-TCR, TCR-HLA and TCR-CMV co-occurrence was scored with hypergeometric tests, and a repertoire-size bias correction was applied to TCR pairs. A later analysis estimated false discovery rates by permuting HLA or CMV assignments 20 times. In a later analysis, co-occurring TCRs were grouped with DBSCAN, and TCRdist sequence similarity was added when clustering was performed within HLA-allele-positive subsets. Co-occurrence clustering excluded repertoires with fewer than 30,000 or more than 120,000 public chains, plus five with anomalous nucleotide sharing. TCRdb provides this immuneACCESS table in a form limited to in-frame rearrangements. Some clones are lacking; in checked studies, under half of them reflect an unresolved V gene, and why the rest are absent is not known. The V and J calls and the clone size are those of that table, but D and trimming were determined from the DNA. Present in this sample are approximately 120,000 clones, around 74% of which were seen just once. The ten largest clones add up to roughly 3.1% of the sample.

The CDR3 measures 18 amino acids from cysteine to phenylalanine. CDR3 DNA only is kept here, 54 bases in frame from base 1. Via the germline V gene (reference sequence), CDR1 is PRHDT and CDR2 FYEKMQ. The V end loses 2 bases and the J end loses 3 bases, and a stretch of 22 bases separates them. Beyond this particular receptor, the publication reports: A further reported finding was that TCR beta sequences accurately predicted the HLA-A and HLA-B alleles for most subjects in the first cohort. Roughly uniform sequencing depth across donors was assumed in presence/absence analyses, although this assumption may not hold. According to a later analysis, parvovirus B19, influenza, CMV and Epstein-Barr virus appeared linked to several top co-occurrence clusters. The study listed 150 to 200 TCR beta chains as associated with cytomegalovirus. Across donors, most TCR sequences were observed very rarely, whereas some public TCRs were present in many individuals. Because HLA typing was missing for some donors at each locus, association tests included only the typed subset. The cohort was sequenced for TCR beta chains only, and without alpha or paired-chain data the features that could be detected were limited. Most CMV-associated TCR beta chains appeared to be HLA-restricted in a later analysis, and the HLA associations seemed to be driven largely by CMV exposure. The earlier analysis of almost 600 of the donors excluded roughly 17 rarely observed V segments, including chromosome 9 orphons, because counts were too low. A later genetic analysis reported fewer N-insertions in productive TCRs among donors in an Asian-associated ancestry cluster than the approximately 700-donor mean. In a later analysis, HLA-associated TCR beta chains showed more clonal expansion and lower generation probabilities than non-associated chains that were equally common. Assigning TCR associations to individual alleles was difficult when HLA alleles, especially DR and DQ, strongly co-occurred. For the cohort, immune exposure information was limited to CMV serostatus. A few of the identified cytomegalovirus-associated TCR beta chains were confirmed in vitro to be specific for cytomegalovirus antigens. Linkage disequilibrium might explain the correlated functional status among segregating V segments, but an unknown experimental factor could not be excluded. In a later analysis, about 17,000 TCR beta sequences were associated with specific HLA alleles at a false discovery rate of 0.05. The authors suggested that the approach could potentially be extended to other disease states and immunological phenotypes. A later genetic analysis associated a missense DCLRE1C variant with V-gene and J-gene trimming of TCR beta chains, and an independent cohort replicated the association. Some IMGT-functional V segments, including TRBV6-2 and TRBV6-3, could not be told apart with the 87-base-pair reads, so those segments were excluded. A group of highly shared sequence variants was considered likely to be a technical artifact of the sequencing pipeline. Broadly in line with IMGT annotations, most TCR beta V segments showed up in productive rearrangements about 87% or about 30% of the time in an earlier analysis of several hundred of the donors. In a later analysis, TCR association rates were found to vary across HLA loci, with the most associated TCRs seen for DRB1 alleles and the fewest for HLA-C alleles. Cytomegalovirus status was reported to be diagnosed by the classifier with high specificity and sensitivity in both the original and validation cohorts.

This clonotype was sampled from a young man in good health and CMV-seronegative. Here the chain combines TRBV13 and TRBJ2-5; perhaps TRBD2 is the D gene, with 5 bases matching. The material sequenced was PBMCs. The DNA sequence follows: TGTGCCAGCAGCTTACGGGGTTCGGGCGCGGGCGGCAAAGAGACCCAGTACTTC. This yields the protein CASSLRGSGAGGKETQYF.